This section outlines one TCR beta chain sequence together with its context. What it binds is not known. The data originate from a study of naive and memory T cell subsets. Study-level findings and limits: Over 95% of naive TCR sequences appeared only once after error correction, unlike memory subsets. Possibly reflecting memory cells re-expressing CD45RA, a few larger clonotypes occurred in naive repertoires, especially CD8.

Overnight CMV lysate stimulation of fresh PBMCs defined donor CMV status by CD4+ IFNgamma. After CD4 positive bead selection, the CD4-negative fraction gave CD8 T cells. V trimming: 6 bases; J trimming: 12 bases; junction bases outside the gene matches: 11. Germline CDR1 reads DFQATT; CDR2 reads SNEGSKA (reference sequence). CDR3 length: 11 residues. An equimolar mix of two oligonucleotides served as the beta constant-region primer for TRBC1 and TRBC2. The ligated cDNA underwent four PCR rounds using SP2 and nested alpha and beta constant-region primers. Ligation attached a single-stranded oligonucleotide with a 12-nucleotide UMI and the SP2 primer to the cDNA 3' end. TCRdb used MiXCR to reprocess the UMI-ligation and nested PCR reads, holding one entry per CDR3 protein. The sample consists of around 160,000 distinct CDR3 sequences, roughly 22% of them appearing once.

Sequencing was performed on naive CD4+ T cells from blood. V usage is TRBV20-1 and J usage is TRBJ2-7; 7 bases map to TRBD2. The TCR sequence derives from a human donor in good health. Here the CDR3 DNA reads TGCAGTGCAAGGGACTACAACTCGTGGTACTTC. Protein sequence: CSARDYNSWYF.